A selection of T cell receptor beta chains follows, all from one sample in a study of control samples from healthy donors and cancer patients. TCRdb keeps only in-frame clones here, not all; method: immunoSEQ multiplex PCR. The repertoire consists of 77,000 or so clones, with roughly 89% occurring once and the leading ten covering about a sixth. Sequenced sample: blood. Receptors were obtained from a man aged 25 to 45 in good health. The conserved cysteine and the conserved F or W are not part of the CDR3 here. Each record gives: CDR3 length, V gene, CDR3 protein.

>12|TRBV27
ASSLGGGAYEQY
>13|TRBV5-1
ASSERQGGYTEAF
>15|TRBV2
ASSSRHFSLSAGELF
>15|TRBV7-7
ASSLGVPGASTGELF
>17|TRBV6-6
ASSPSGTSGSSRRNEQF
>13|TRBV24-1
ATSDPTDNTDTQY
>15|TRBV21-1
ASSKPLAEGGTDTQY
>12|TRBV6-2/TRBV6-3
ASSYTGLTYEQY
>12|TRBV19
ASRSGTSSYEQY
>13|TRBV28
ASIAQGRGLGGYT
>10|TRBV19
ASTQGWGEQF
>14|TRBV6-5
ASSYVGTNKFDGYT
>16|TRBV3-1/TRBV3-2
ASSQVWREGLNTDTQY
>15|TRBV5-4
ASSQGTSGGSYNEQF
>12|TRBV19
ASSMRDSTDTQY
>11|TRBV27
AGLVRPLQPQH
>14|TRBV19
ASSRGTSGRSNEQF
>13|TRBV2
ASSASSGSNQPQH
>14|TRBV28
ASSLKGRDFTDTQY
>11|TRBV5-1
ASSNRDNTEAF
>15|TRBV5-6
ASSLWIAGGIQETQY
>14|TRBV1
TSSQDIGRGGETQY
>12|TRBV10-1
ASSELHSNQPQH
>12|TRBV3-1/TRBV3-2
ASSPGGGNYGYT
>13|TRBV5-8
ASSSDRSSYNEQF
>11|TRBV6-1
ASSEYGAQPQH
>17|TRBV3-1/TRBV3-2
ASSQPPFRGPGGANVLT
>17|TRBV4-1
ASSPKGGGENFPQETQY
>10|TRBV13
ASSTAQGGYT
>14|TRBV7-3
ASSPGDRVGGETQY
>13|TRBV28
ASRPEGSGANVLT
>14|TRBV20-1
SASASGGARGDTQY
>13|TRBV5-1
ASNPGSRLPYGYT
>12|TRBV10-1
ASSEAGSGDTQY
>11|TRBV18
ASSTSGGFEQF
>14|TRBV6-5
ASSLVEPGQGTHYT